This TCR beta chain derives from a study of blood T cell repertoires in COVID-19. Whole-study context: Nucleic acid was either cDNA or gDNA, and it came from T cells, B-cell-depleted T cells, or PBMCs.

This clone has just a few counts. The CDR3 spans 15 residues. V lost 1 base to trimming and J lost 2 bases, with 9 bases between them. The germline V gene encodes CDR1 LGHDT and CDR2 YNNKEL (reference sequence). Clones were read by immunoSEQ multiplex PCR, and TCRdb kept only the in-frame ones, dropping some. The sample lists about 270,000 clones; around 86% were seen once. This sequence originates from a woman aged 55-75 years with active or convalescent COVID-19. The sample taken for sequencing was peripheral blood. The genes are TRBV3-1 (or the pseudogene TRBV3-2) and TRBJ2-1, with D perhaps TRBD2 (5 bases). CDR3 region: CASSQGWEPYNEQFF. CDR3 in DNA: TGTGCCAGCAGCCAAGGCTGGGAGCCCTACAATGAGCAGTTCTTC.